This T cell receptor (beta chain) originates from a study of PD-1 blockade in classical Hodgkin lymphoma. Study-level background: Patients were treated with nivolumab at 3 mg/kg, and this was given intravenously every 2 weeks.

Findings of the study overall: There was a significant rise in CD4+ TCR diversity by C4D1, with no such rise for CD8+. With respect to the repertoire differences, their causes, possibly disease activity or prior therapy, remain undefined.

Produced via immunoSEQ multiplex PCR; TCRdb's table is partial and in-frame only. The sample includes about 41,000 clones, nearly 70% of them seen just once. This clone occurred once. Its antigen is currently unknown. Time point given: cycle 4 day 1 (C4D1), after 6 weeks of nivolumab. Each and every patient relapsed after autologous stem cell transplantation, and patients got differing brentuximab vedotin exposure. Source: peripheral blood mononuclear cells (PBMCs), taken before the fourth cycle of nivolumab. The clonotype originates from a human donor with classical Hodgkin lymphoma.

In DNA, the CDR3 is TGTGCCAGCAGTGAGGGCGCCACTACCGGGGAGCTGTTTTTT. Translated, it gives CASSEGATTGELFF. The chain is built from TRBV6-4 and TRBJ2-2; D is unresolved. CDR3 length: 14 residues. Germline V gives CDR1 MRHNA, CDR2 SNTAGT. Trimming removed 3 bases from V and 5 bases from J, with 10 bases in between.